Following are 2 T cell receptor beta chains from one sample sequenced in a study of CD8 T cell repertoires and HIV-1 epitope variants. Sequencing used immunoSEQ multiplex PCR; TCRdb keeps in-frame clones, though not all of them. The data hold thousands of clones, with around 66% observed a single time. These TCRs are of unknown antigen specificity. The sequenced sample consisted of cultured CD8+ T cells derived from PBMCs. These receptors originate from a male donor with HIV.

The rearrangement uses TRBV5-4 and TRBJ1-2; 8 bases align to TRBD1. CDR3 length: 14 residues. Germline CDR1 and CDR2: SGHNT and YYREEE (reference sequence). Germline trimming cut 7 bases from V and 6 bases from J; bases unmatched to any gene: 11. In DNA, the CDR3 is TGTGCCAGCGAGAGGACAGGGCAAGGGCATGGCTACACCTTC. This codes for CASERTGQGHGYTF. Variable domain in full (rest from reference TRBV5-4 and TRBJ1-2): ETGVTQSPTHLIKTRGQQVTLRCSSQSGHNTVSWYQQALGQGPQFIFQYYREEENGRGNFPPRFSGLQFPNYSSELNVNALELDDSALYLCASERTGQGHGYTFGSGTRLTVV.

The chain joins TRBV25-1 to TRBJ2-3; D not resolved. CDR1 and CDR2 (germline): MGHDK, SYGVNS. V was shortened by 3 bases and J by 0 bases, with 16 bases between the two germline ends. The CDR3 covers 17 residues. CDR3 sequence reads: CASSDGWTDLSTDTQYF. CDR3 nucleotides: TGTGCCAGCAGTGATGGGTGGACGGACCTTAGCACAGATACGCAGTATTTT.